This T cell receptor beta chain appears in the sequencing data of a study of blood T cells in healthy people across ages. Findings of the study overall: Percentage of naive T cells showed a strong correlation with TCR beta diversity. With unsorted PBMCs, a conclusive comparison of naive versus antigen-experienced cells was not possible.

The CDR3 consists of 15 residues. With 1 base removed from V and 2 bases from J, the gap between germline ends came to 11 bases. Germline V gene sequence: CDR1 SEHNR, CDR2 FQNEAQ (reference sequence). Next came a second PCR, run for about 7 to 12 cycles, which used a sample-barcoded 5' primer along with a J-beta primer mix. Every cDNA molecule bore a tag from a template-switch adaptor containing 12 random nucleotides. TCRdb used MiXCR to reprocess the 5' RACE reads, holding one entry per CDR3 protein. The table shows over 950,000 distinct CDR3 sequences, with roughly 47% occurring only once. Note on this clonotype: Its antigen is unknown.

This receptor was obtained from a woman aged 55-70 years in good health. The rearrangement uses TRBV7-9 and TRBJ2-5; D perhaps matches TRBD2 (5 bases). Input material: blood. The CDR3 DNA follows: TGTGCCAGCAGCTTAGGAACTAGGAGTCAAGAGACCCAGTACTTC. It codes for CASSLGTRSQETQYF.